This TCR beta chain was recorded in a study of human T cells and chemical hapten exposure. Original processing methods: Sample-level TCR yields exhibited a median of approximately 89,000, with a range of about 20,000 to 690,600. TCRdb reanalysed the RACE reads using MiXCR and keeps one entry per CDR3 protein. The V and J calls were determined by TCRdb, not by the authors. The sample has fewer than 400,000 distinct CDR3 sequences; about 7% are singletons. The germline gives CDR1 SGHRS, CDR2 YFSETQ. CDR3 size: 15 residues. V gave up 0 bases and J gave up 5 bases; unmatched junction bases: 4. Time point in this sample: patch test 1, 2 weeks after DPC sensitization. Treatment defined: therapeutic diphenylcyclopropenone sensitization with weekly scalp DPC. The study, taken as a whole, reports: The formation of large CDR3 similarity clusters by expanded TCRs significantly exceeded that of controls. Positive correlation was observed between PT1 expanded TCR counts and patch test score. Donor immune responses may differ from healthy people's, since all donors had alopecia.

This clonotype was recorded many times. Its antigen remains unidentified. The chain has TRBV5-1 and TRBJ2-3; 9 bases fit TRBD2. The input for sequencing was whole blood, taken in connection with sensitization to the hapten diphenylcyclopropenone (DPC). The receptor's source is a woman aged 18 to 35 with alopecia areata. Some clones in this sample may be carry-over from other donors' samples. The CDR3, as DNA: TGCGCCAGCAGCTTGGGGCTAGCGGGGTTAGATACGCAGTATTTT. Protein: CASSLGLAGLDTQYF. The variable domain in full, with the rest retrieved from reference TRBV5-1 and TRBJ2-3, is KAGVTQTPRYLIKTRGQQVTLSCSPISGHRSVSWYQQTPGQGLQFLFEYFSETQRNKGNFPGRFSGRQFSNSRSEMNVSTLELGDSALYLCASSLGLAGLDTQYFGPGTRLTVL.